This T cell receptor beta chain was retrieved from a study of PD-L1 blockade in urothelial cancer. Across the study: Researchers looked at the blood 3 weeks (second dose) and 6 weeks after treatment began.

General study points: Pretreatment blood TCR clonality under the median forecast improved survival.

Trimming took 0 bases from V and 2 from J, leaving 10 bases between them. Germline CDR1 SGHDN, CDR2 FVKESK. This CDR3 region has 15 residues. PCRs each included synthetic TCR analog templates spiked in. Produced via immunoSEQ multiplex PCR; TCRdb's table is partial and in-frame only. The table includes around 38,000 clones, over 75% detected once. To note about this clone: Its antigen is unidentified.

Time point defined: pretreatment peripheral blood. Source: PBMCs, taken around atezolizumab (anti-PD-L1) treatment. The sequence derives from a man aged 55 to 70 with urothelial cancer. V gene TRBV14 combines with J gene TRBJ1-1; the D is unclear. CDR3 nucleotide sequence: TGTGCCAGCAGCCAAGATCTTGAGTTTAACACTGAAGCTTTCTTT. This translates into CASSQDLEFNTEAFF.